Following are 10 T cell receptor beta chains from one sample sequenced in a study of blood T cell repertoires in COVID-19. Profiled with immunoSEQ multiplex PCR; TCRdb holds only in-frame clones, not every one. The table shows some 130,000 clones, with more than 70% occurring only once. Sequences were obtained from peripheral blood. These TCRs come from a man aged 55 to 70 with acute or convalescent COVID-19.

This sequence joins TRBV5-1 and TRBJ2-7; perhaps TRBD1 as D (6 bases). The CDR3 is 13 residues long. V dropped 8 bases and J dropped 5 bases, with 17 bases sitting between them. Germline V gene data show CDR1 as SGHRS and CDR2 as YFSETQ. The CDR3, as DNA: TGCGCCAGTTCCAGGGGATCCCCTAACGAGCAGTACTTC. Its translation is CASSRGSPNEQYF.

The chain joins TRBV5-1 to TRBJ2-7; 8 bases line up with TRBD1. CDR3 length: 13 residues. The J segment lost 7 bases and the V segment lost 1 base, leaving 4 bases of the junction unmatched. CDR1 SGHRS and CDR2 YFSETQ come from the germline V gene. The CDR3 sequence: CASSLKTGEEQYF. The CDR3 DNA reads TGCGCCAGCAGCTTGAAGACAGGGGAAGAGCAGTACTTC.

This sequence joins TRBV12-3 or TRBV12-4 and TRBJ2-7, with 7 bases matching TRBD1. This CDR3 is 12 amino acids long. The ends lost 6 bases at V and 6 bases at J; junction bases unmatched: 5. CDR3 coding DNA: TGTGCCAGCAGCCTGACAGGGATCGAGCAGTACTTC. Translated, it gives CASSLTGIEQYF.

This clone was counted between two and nine times. The V and J genes are TRBV29-1 and TRBJ1-1, with TRBD1 identical over 7 bases. Germline V gene sequence: CDR1 SQVTM, CDR2 ANQGSEA. The CDR3 is 15 residues long. V shed 6 bases and J 2 bases; nucleotides not matched to a gene: 12. The CDR3, as DNA: TGCAGCGTGTCCCGGGACAGATGGGCAAACACTGAAGCTTTCTTT. Its translation is CSVSRDRWANTEAFF.

The chain has TRBV6-5 and TRBJ2-7; 9 bases line up with TRBD1. The ends lost 6 bases at V and 5 bases at J; junction bases unmatched: 8. The CDR3 loop spans 14 amino acids. Germline V CDR1 and CDR2: MNHEY, SVGAGI. The CDR3 reads CASRTGGASNEQYF. CDR3 DNA sequence: TGTGCCAGCAGAACAGGGGGCGCTTCTAACGAGCAGTACTTC.

The chain joins TRBV4-1 to TRBJ1-2; weak D call: TRBD1 (6 bases). The germline V gene encodes CDR1 MGHRA and CDR2 YSYEKL. This CDR3 region has 14 residues. Between the trimmed V and J ends, which lost 2 bases and 7 bases, there was a span of 14 bases. Here the CDR3 DNA reads TGCGCCAGCAGCCAACCCGCAGGGGCGGCTGGCTACACCTTC. It codes for CASSQPAGAAGYTF.

This clone was found once. V gene TRBV7-8 combines with J gene TRBJ1-2, with D possibly matching TRBD1 (5 bases). Trimming pared 0 bases from V and 2 bases from J, leaving 13 bases between. CDR3 length: 16 amino acids. In germline, CDR1 is SGHVS, CDR2 FQNEAQ. CDR3: CASSLAQGAKNYGYTF. The DNA for the CDR3 is TGTGCCAGCAGCTTAGCTCAGGGCGCCAAAAACTATGGCTACACCTTC.

The chain recombines TRBV9 with TRBJ2-1, with a weak D call TRBD1 (6 bases). Per germline, CDR1 SGDLS and CDR2 YYNGEE. The V gene lost 1 base and the J gene lost 9 bases, with 14 bases spanning the gap. This CDR3 spans 14 amino acids. As DNA, the CDR3 is TGTGCCAGCAGCGTAACACAGGGTGACGGTGAGCAGTTCTTC. The encoded protein is CASSVTQGDGEQFF.

This chain uses TRBV10-2 with TRBJ2-2; D might be TRBD2 (5 bases). This CDR3 contains 17 residues. Deletions cut 0 bases from V and 1 base from J, with 12 bases between. The V gene's germline CDR1 is WSHSY and CDR2 SAAADI. CDR3 residues: CASSESGSRGNTGELFF. CDR3 coding DNA: TGCGCCAGCAGTGAGTCAGGGAGTCGGGGGAACACCGGGGAGCTGTTTTTT.

The gene calls are TRBV24-1 and TRBJ2-1; 8 bases match TRBD2. J was trimmed by 9 bases and V by 0 bases; bases with no gene match: 9. Germline V gene data show CDR1 as KGHDR and CDR2 as SFDVKD. CDR3 size: 16 residues. The CDR3 region has the DNA TGTGCCACCAGTGATTTGCGAGTTAGCGGGAAAAGTGAGCAGTTCTTC. This codes for CATSDLRVSGKSEQFF.